This TCR beta chain was recovered during a study of blood T cell repertoires in COVID-19. As for the study in general: There were acute and convalescent COVID-19 samples, and they came from the United States, Italy and Spain.

Data came from immunoSEQ multiplex PCR; TCRdb stores just in-frame clones and leaves some out. There are around 230,000 clones in the sample; 80% to 85% occur only once, and under 30% lies in the top ten. This clone was counted a few times. V lost 5 bases to trimming and J lost 4 bases; unmatched junction nucleotides: 14. The CDR3 is 16 residues long. CDR1 is SGHTA and CDR2 is FQGNSA in the germline V gene. Source material: peripheral blood. The chain employs TRBV7-2 and TRBJ2-7; 7 bases map to TRBD1. The TCR sequence derives from a man in his forties or fifties with acute or convalescent COVID-19. In nucleotides, the CDR3 is TGTGCCAGCAGCCAAGGGGGAGACAGGGTAACATACGAGCAGTACTTC. It is translated as CASSQGGDRVTYEQYF.